This is a list of T cell receptor beta chains from one sample in a study of blood T cells in healthy people across ages. Via MiXCR, TCRdb re-called the 5' RACE reads, giving one row per CDR3 protein. The sample has 1 million or so distinct CDR3 sequences; 20% to 25% are singletons. These same data were also listed under a study on T cells of mothers and their children.

Source material: blood. These receptors were obtained from a girl aged 2-10 years in good health. Each CDR3 is given with its conserved first and last residue. D genes are given only for firm matches. Part of the rows lack a size; the others show once, few, many or a class for expanded clones.

CASSLGPTGNTEAFF	TGTGCCAGCAGTTTGGGACCAACGGGGAACACTGAAGCTTTCTTT	TRBV27	NA	NA	TRBJ1-1
CSALGNRDEQYF	TGCAGCGCCCTCGGAAACCGGGACGAGCAGTACTTC	TRBV29-1	NA	NA	TRBJ2-7
CASSQPSVEQYF	TGCGCCAGCAGCCAACCCTCTGTCGAGCAGTACTTC	TRBV5-1	NA	NA	TRBJ2-7
CSVVGTNEKLFF	TGCAGCGTTGTAGGGACAAACGAAAAACTGTTTTTT	TRBV29-1	NA	NA	TRBJ1-4
CASSQDMMGWETQYF	TGCGCCAGCAGCCAAGATATGATGGGGTGGGAGACCCAGTACTTC	TRBV4-1	NA	NA	TRBJ2-5
CASTQGAGKETQYF	TGCGCCAGCACCCAGGGGGCAGGAAAAGAGACCCAGTACTTC	TRBV5-1	TRBD1	NA	TRBJ2-5
CASSTIRQPSNEKLFF	TGTGCCAGCAGTACAATTCGACAGCCTTCTAATGAAAAACTGTTTTTT	TRBV6-1	NA	NA	TRBJ1-4
CASSQFATPYEQYF	TGTGCCAGCAGTCAATTTGCTACCCCCTACGAGCAGTACTTC	TRBV27	NA	NA	TRBJ2-7
CASSLTKYQETQYF	TGTGCCAGCAGTCTTACTAAGTACCAAGAGACCCAGTACTTC	TRBV6-5	NA	NA	TRBJ2-5
CSARRDRGVYEQYF	TGCAGTGCTCGTCGGGACAGGGGCGTCTACGAGCAGTACTTC	TRBV20-1	TRBD1	NA	TRBJ2-7
CSANGRLKTQYF	TGCAGTGCCAATGGTCGGTTGAAGACCCAGTACTTC	TRBV20-1	NA	NA	TRBJ2-5
CASSFTGQSTDTQYF	TGTGCCAGCAGTTTTACAGGTCAAAGCACAGATACGCAGTATTTT	TRBV12-3/TRBV12-4	NA	NA	TRBJ2-3
CASSPDRVRTDTQYF	TGTGCCAGCAGCCCGGACAGGGTACGAACAGATACGCAGTATTTT	TRBV7-2	TRBD1	NA	TRBJ2-3
CASSDIPTDTQYF	TGCGCCAGCAGCGACATCCCCACAGATACGCAGTATTTT	TRBV4-3	NA	few	TRBJ2-3